This T cell receptor beta chain stems from a study of blood T cell repertoires in COVID-19. Germline V gives CDR1 LNHDA, CDR2 SQIVND (reference sequence). V shed 7 bases, J shed 3 bases, and the junction held 5 bases outside the gene matches. The CDR3 extends over 15 amino acids. Produced via immunoSEQ multiplex PCR; TCRdb's table is partial and in-frame only. The table has roughly 100,000 clones, roughly 87% seen once. The TCR sequence derives from a human donor in a cohort sampled during active COVID-19. Sequencing used peripheral blood. V and J are TRBV19 and TRBJ1-4; TRBD1 aligns across 10 bases. CDR3 region: CASIDRGLSNEKLFF. DNA for the CDR3: TGTGCCAGTATCGACAGGGGGCTATCTAATGAAAAACTGTTTTTT.